This T cell receptor (beta chain) stems from a study of PD-L1 blockade in urothelial cancer. About the research overall: Blood yielded a median of 141,255 T cells per sample.

The CDR3 contains 17 residues. CDR1 is SGHRS, CDR2 YFSETQ, per germline. Trimming took 5 bases from V and 9 from J; bases not matched to a gene: 15. Clones were sequenced by immunoSEQ multiplex PCR, and TCRdb holds only the in-frame ones, with some missing. This sample carries around 100,000 clones, around 93% of them seen once, and the ten largest clones take more than 3%. Time point meaning: peripheral blood 6 weeks after treatment start. The source material was PBMCs, sampled around atezolizumab (anti-PD-L1) treatment. This chain uses TRBV5-1 with TRBJ1-6, with 9 nucleotides matching TRBD1. This TCR came from a man between 60 and 75 years old with urothelial cancer. The CDR3 loop reads CASSPGQGASVFSPLHF. In DNA, the CDR3 is TGCGCCAGCAGTCCGGGACAGGGCGCCTCGGTTTTTTCACCCCTCCACTTT. The entire variable domain, with the rest obtained from reference TRBV5-1 and TRBJ1-6, is as follows: KAGVTQTPRYLIKTRGQQVTLSCSPISGHRSVSWYQQTPGQGLQFLFEYFSETQRNKGNFPGRFSGRQFSNSRSEMNVSTLELGDSALYLCASSPGQGASVFSPLHFGNGTRLTVT.